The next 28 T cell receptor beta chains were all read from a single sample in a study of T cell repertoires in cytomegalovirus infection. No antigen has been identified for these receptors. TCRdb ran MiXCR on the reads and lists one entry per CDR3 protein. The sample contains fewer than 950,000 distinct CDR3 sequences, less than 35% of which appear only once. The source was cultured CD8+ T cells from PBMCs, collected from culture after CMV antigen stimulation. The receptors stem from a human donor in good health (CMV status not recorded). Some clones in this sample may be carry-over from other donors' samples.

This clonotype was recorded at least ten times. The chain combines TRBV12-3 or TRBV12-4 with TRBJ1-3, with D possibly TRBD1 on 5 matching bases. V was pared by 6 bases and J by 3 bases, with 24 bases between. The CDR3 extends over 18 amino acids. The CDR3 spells CASRLQEGEGRDGNTIYF. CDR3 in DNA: TGTGCCAGCAGACTCCAGGAGGGTGAGGGGAGAGATGGAAACACCATATATTTT.

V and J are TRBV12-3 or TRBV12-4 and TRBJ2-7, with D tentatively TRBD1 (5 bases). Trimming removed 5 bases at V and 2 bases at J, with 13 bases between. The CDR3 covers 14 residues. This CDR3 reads CASSQGEETYEQYF. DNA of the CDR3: TGTGCCAGCAGTCAAGGGGAAGAGACCTACGAGCAGTACTTC.

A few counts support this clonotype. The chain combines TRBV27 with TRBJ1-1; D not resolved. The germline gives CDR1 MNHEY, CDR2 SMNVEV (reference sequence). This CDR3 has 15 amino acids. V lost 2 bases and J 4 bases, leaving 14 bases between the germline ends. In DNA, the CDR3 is TGTGCCAGCAGTTTAAGGAGAGGAATGAGCACTGAAGCTTTCTTT. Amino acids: CASSLRRGMSTEAFF.

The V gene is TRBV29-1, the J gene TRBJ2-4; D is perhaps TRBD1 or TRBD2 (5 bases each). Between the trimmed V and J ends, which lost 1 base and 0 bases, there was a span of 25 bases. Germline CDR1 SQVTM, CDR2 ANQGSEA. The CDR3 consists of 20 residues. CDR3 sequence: CSVEGGQVDWSPTAKNIQYF. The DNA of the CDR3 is TGCAGCGTTGAAGGGGGCCAGGTGGACTGGAGCCCGACAGCCAAAAACATTCAGTACTTC.

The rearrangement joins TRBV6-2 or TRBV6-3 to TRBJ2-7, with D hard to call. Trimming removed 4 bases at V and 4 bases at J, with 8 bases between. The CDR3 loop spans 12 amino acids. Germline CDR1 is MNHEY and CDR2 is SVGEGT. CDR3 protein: CASSFNLYEQYV. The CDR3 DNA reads TGTGCCAGCAGTTTTAATTTGTACGAGCAGTACGTC.

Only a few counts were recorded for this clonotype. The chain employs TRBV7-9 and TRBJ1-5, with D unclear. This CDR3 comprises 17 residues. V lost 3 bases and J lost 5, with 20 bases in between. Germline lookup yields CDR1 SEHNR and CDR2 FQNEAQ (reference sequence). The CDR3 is CASSFDGEANGHQPQHF. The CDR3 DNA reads TGTGCCAGCAGCTTCGATGGAGAGGCCAACGGCCATCAGCCCCAGCATTTT.

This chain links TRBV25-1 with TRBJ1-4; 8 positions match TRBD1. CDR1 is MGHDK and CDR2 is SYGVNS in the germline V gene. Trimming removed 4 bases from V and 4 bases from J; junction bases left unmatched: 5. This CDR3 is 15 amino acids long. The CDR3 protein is CASSVRDRHNEKLFF. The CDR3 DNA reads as TGTGCCAGCAGTGTTCGGGACAGGCATAATGAAAAACTGTTTTTT.

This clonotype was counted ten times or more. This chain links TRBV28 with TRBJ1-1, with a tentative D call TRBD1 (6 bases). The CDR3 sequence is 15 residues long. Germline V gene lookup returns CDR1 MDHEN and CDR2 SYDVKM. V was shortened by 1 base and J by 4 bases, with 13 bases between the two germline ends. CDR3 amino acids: CASSLFKQGVTEAFF. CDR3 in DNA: TGTGCCAGCAGTTTATTTAAACAGGGAGTCACTGAAGCTTTCTTT.

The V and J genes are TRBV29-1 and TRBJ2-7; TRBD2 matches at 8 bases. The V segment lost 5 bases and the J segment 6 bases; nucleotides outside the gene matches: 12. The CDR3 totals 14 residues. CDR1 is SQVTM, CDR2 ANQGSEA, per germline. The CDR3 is CSVPRGGRSGEQYF. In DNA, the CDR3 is TGCAGCGTTCCGCGGGGCGGGAGGAGCGGCGAGCAGTACTTC.

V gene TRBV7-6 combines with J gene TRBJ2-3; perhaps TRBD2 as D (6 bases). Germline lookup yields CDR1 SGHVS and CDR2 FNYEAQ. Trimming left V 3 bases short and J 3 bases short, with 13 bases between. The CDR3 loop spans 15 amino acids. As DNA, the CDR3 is TGTGCCAGCAGCTTTGGCTCTCGGGGGACAGATACGCAGTATTTT. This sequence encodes CASSFGSRGTDTQYF. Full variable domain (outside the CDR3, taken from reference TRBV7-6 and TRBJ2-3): GAGVSQSPRYKVTKRGQDVALRCDPISGHVSLYWYRQALGQGPEFLTYFNYEAQQDKSGLPNDRFSAERPEGSISTLTIQRTEQRDSAMYRCASSFGSRGTDTQYFGPGTRLTVL.

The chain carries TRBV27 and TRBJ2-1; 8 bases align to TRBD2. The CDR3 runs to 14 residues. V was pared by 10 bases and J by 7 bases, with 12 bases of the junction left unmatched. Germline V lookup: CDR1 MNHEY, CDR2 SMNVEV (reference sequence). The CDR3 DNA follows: TGTGCCACCGCGAGCGGGGGCCCGGAGAATGAGCAGTTCTTC. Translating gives CATASGGPENEQFF.

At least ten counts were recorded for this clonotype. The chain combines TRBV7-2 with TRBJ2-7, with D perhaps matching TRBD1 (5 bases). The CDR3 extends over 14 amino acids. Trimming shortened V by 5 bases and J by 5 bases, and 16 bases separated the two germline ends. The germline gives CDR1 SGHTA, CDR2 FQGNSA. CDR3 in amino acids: CASSPHRNLDEQYF. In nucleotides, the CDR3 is TGTGCCAGCAGCCCTCACAGGAATCTCGACGAGCAGTACTTC.

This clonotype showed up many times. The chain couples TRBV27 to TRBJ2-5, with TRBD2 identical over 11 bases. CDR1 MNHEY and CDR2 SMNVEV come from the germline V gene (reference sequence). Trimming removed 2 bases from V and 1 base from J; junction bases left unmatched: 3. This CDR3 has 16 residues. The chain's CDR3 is CASSLLTSGAQETQYF. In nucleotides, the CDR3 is TGTGCCAGCAGTTTACTGACTAGCGGGGCCCAAGAGACCCAGTACTTC.

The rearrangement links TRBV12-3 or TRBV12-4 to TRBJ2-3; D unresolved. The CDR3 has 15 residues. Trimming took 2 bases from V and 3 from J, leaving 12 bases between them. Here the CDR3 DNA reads TGTGCCAGCAGTTTAATAGCTTTCCGGACAGATACGCAGTATTTT. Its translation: CASSLIAFRTDTQYF.

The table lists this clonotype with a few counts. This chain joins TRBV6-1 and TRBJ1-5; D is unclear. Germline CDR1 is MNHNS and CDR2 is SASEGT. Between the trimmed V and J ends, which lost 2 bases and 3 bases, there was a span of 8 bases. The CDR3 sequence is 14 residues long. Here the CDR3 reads CASSEIHVNQPQHF. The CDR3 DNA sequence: TGTGCCAGCAGTGAAATCCACGTCAATCAGCCCCAGCATTTT.

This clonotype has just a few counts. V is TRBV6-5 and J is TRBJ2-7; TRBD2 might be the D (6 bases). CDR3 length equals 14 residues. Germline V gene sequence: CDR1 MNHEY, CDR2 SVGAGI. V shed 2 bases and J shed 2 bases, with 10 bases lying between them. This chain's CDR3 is CASSYAGQTYEQYF. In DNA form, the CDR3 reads TGTGCCAGCAGTTACGCGGGGCAAACCTACGAGCAGTACTTC.

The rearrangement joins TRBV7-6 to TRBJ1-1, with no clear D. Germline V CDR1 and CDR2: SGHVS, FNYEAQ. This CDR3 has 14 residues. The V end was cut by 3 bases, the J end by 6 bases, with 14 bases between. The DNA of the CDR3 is TGTGCCAGCAGCTTCTTGGGCCTTACCTCTGAAGCTTTCTTT. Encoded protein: CASSFLGLTSEAFF.

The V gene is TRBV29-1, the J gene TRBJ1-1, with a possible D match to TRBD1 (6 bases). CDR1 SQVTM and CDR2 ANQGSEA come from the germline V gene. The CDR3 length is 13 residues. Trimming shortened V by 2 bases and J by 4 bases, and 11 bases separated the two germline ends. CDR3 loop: CSVELGAGTEAFF. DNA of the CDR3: TGCAGCGTTGAATTGGGGGCTGGCACTGAAGCTTTCTTT.

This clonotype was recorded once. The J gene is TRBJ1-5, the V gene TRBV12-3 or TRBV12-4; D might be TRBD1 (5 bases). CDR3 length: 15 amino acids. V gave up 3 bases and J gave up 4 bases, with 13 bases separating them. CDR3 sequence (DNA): TGTGCCAGCAGTTTCACTTCGGGGGGGAATCAGCCCCAGCATTTT. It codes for CASSFTSGGNQPQHF.

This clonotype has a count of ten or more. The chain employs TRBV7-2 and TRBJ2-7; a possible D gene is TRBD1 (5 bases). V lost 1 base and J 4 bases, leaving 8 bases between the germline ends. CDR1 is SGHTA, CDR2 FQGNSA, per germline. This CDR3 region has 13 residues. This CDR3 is CASSLGGEYEQYV. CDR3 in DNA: TGTGCCAGCAGCTTAGGGGGCGAATACGAGCAGTACGTC.

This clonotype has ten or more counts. In nucleotides, the CDR3 is TGTGCCAGCAGTTACCCCCGGACAGGGGGCATGGAGACCCAGTACTTC. The encoded protein is CASSYPRTGGMETQYF. V gene TRBV6-5 combines with J gene TRBJ2-5, with 11 bases that match TRBD1. Germline V gene sequence: CDR1 MNHEY, CDR2 SVGAGI. This CDR3 region has 16 residues. The junction had 7 bases not matched to a gene; V was cut back by 2 bases and J by 5 bases.

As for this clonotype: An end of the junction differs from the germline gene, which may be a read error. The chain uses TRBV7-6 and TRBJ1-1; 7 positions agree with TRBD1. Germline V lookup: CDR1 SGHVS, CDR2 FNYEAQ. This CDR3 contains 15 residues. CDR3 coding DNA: TGTACCAGCAGCTCGACCTACACAGGGGCTAGGGAAGCTTTCTTT. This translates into CTSSSTYTGAREAFF.

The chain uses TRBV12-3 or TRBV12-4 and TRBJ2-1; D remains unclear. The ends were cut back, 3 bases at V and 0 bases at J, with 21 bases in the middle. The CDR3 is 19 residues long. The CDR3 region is CASSFIVDISLGSYNEQFF. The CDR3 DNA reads TGTGCCAGCAGTTTTATTGTGGATATCAGTTTAGGCTCCTACAATGAGCAGTTCTTC.

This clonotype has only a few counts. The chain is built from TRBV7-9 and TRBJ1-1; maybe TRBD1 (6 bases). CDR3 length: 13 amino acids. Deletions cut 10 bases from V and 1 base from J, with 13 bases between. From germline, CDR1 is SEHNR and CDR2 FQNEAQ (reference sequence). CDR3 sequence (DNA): TGTGCCACCACAGGGTTGGAGAACACTGAAGCTTTCTTT. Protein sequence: CATTGLENTEAFF. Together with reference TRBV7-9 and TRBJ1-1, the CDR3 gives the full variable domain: DTGVSQNPRHKITKRGQNVTFRCDPISEHNRLYWYRQTLGQGPEFLTYFQNEAQLEKSRLLSDRFSAERPKGSFSTLEIQRTEQGDSAMYLCATTGLENTEAFFGQGTRLTVV.

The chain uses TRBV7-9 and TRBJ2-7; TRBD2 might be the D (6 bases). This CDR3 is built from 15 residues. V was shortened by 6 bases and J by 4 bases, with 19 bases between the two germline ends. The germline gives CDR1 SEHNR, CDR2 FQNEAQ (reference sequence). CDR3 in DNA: TGTGCCAGCAGTTCTAACGGCTGCGGGGTTTACGAGCAGTACTTC. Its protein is CASSSNGCGVYEQYF.

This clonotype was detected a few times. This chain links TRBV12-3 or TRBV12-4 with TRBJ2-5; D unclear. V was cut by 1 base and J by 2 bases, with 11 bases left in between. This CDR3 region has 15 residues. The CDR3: CASSLEAGPQETQYF. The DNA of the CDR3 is TGTGCCAGCAGTTTAGAGGCCGGTCCACAAGAGACCCAGTACTTC.

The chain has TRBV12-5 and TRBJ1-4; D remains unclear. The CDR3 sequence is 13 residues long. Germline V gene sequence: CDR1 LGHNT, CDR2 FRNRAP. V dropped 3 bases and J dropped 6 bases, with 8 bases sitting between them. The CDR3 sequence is CASGFGVDEKLFF. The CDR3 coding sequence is TGTGCTAGTGGTTTTGGAGTGGATGAAAAACTGTTTTTT.

The chain's CDR3 is CASSSGATADTQYF. The CDR3 nucleotides read TGTGCCAGCAGTAGCGGAGCCACGGCAGATACGCAGTATTTT. The chain has TRBV7-9 and TRBJ2-3; D is possibly TRBD2 (6 bases). V was cut by 6 bases and J by 4 bases, with 14 bases left in between. There are 14 residues in the CDR3. Germline CDR1 SEHNR, CDR2 FQNEAQ (reference sequence).